The T cell receptor (beta chain) described here comes from a study of shared T cell receptors in the human thymus. V gave up 6 bases and J gave up 14 bases; unmatched junction bases: 13. CDR1 MNHEY and CDR2 SMNVEV come from the germline V gene (reference sequence). The CDR3 has 15 amino acids. Libraries were prepared by immunoSEQ multiplex PCR; TCRdb keeps only in-frame clonotypes and omits some of them. The profile shows 63,000 or so clones, about 95% of them singletons. The sample comprised thymocytes. This sequence joins TRBV27 and TRBJ2-3; 14 positions match TRBD2. This sequence was found in a human donor. The CDR3 bases are TGTGCCAGCAGGCCGGGACTAGCGGGGGCCCGTGATTGGTATTTT. Its translation is CASRPGLAGARDWYF.